A single sample is the source of the 10 T cell receptor beta chains below, sequenced in a study of cytomegalovirus exposure and HLA in healthy donors. 60 Vbeta and 13 Jbeta primers were used in PCR. The repertoire was sequenced with immunoSEQ multiplex PCR; TCRdb's copy has only in-frame clones and lacks some. This repertoire shows around 250,000 clones, nearly 95% found once; its top ten account for 1.7%. The sample consisted of PBMCs. The receptors originated from a girl aged 2 to 10 in good health and CMV-seronegative.

The chain is built from TRBV10-3 and TRBJ2-7, with TRBD1 matching over 9 bases. Unmatched junction bases numbered 6, after V lost 6 bases and J lost 6 bases. The CDR3 consists of 13 residues. Germline V CDR1 and CDR2: ENHRY, SYGVKD. The CDR3 DNA reads as TGTGCCATCAGCCGGGACAGGGCTTTCGAGCAGTACTTC. Protein: CAISRDRAFEQYF.

This chain joins TRBV7-2 and TRBJ2-1; 7 positions agree with TRBD2. The CDR3 is 16 amino acids. The V segment lost 5 bases and the J segment 0 bases; nucleotides outside the gene matches: 7. Germline V gene lookup returns CDR1 SGHTA and CDR2 FQGNSA. Here the CDR3 reads CASSPQAGVSYNEQFF. The CDR3 region has the DNA TGTGCCAGCAGCCCGCAGGCGGGAGTCTCCTACAATGAGCAGTTCTTC.

The rearrangement joins TRBV28 to TRBJ1-5; D uncertain. In germline, CDR1 is MDHEN, CDR2 SYDVKM. Trimming removed 6 bases at V and 2 bases at J, with 17 bases between. This CDR3 comprises 16 residues. Written as DNA, the CDR3 is TGTGCCAGCAGCCCTTGGCTTTCGGGAGGCAATCAGCCCCAGCATTTT. It translates to CASSPWLSGGNQPQHF.

This chain joins TRBV5-1 and TRBJ1-1, with TRBD1 matching 7 bases. Germline trimming cut 1 base from V and 6 bases from J; bases unmatched to any gene: 6. Looked up from germline, CDR1 is SGHRS and CDR2 is YFSETQ. The CDR3 consists of 14 residues. Here the CDR3 reads CASSLTGVEPEAFF. CDR3 in DNA: TGCGCCAGCAGCTTGACAGGGGTAGAACCTGAAGCTTTCTTT. Complete variable domain (other parts from reference TRBV5-1 and TRBJ1-1): KAGVTQTPRYLIKTRGQQVTLSCSPISGHRSVSWYQQTPGQGLQFLFEYFSETQRNKGNFPGRFSGRQFSNSRSEMNVSTLELGDSALYLCASSLTGVEPEAFFGQGTRLTVV.

The chain couples TRBV2 to TRBJ2-7; 9 nucleotides agree with TRBD1. V trimming: 5 bases; J trimming: 1 base; junction bases outside the gene matches: 3. Germline V CDR1 and CDR2: SNHLY, FYNNEI. This CDR3 region has 14 residues. The DNA for the CDR3 is TGTGCCAGCAGTTCCGGGACAGGGTCCTACGAGCAGTACTTC. This codes for CASSSGTGSYEQYF.

The chain recombines TRBV2 with TRBJ2-7; D gene ambiguous. V dropped 1 base and J dropped 0 bases, with 10 bases sitting between them. Germline V lookup: CDR1 SNHLY, CDR2 FYNNEI. This CDR3 has 15 residues. This CDR3 is CASSEGGLNSYEQYF. CDR3 nucleotides: TGTGCCAGCAGTGAAGGCGGCTTGAACTCCTACGAGCAGTACTTC.

This chain links TRBV9 with TRBJ1-5, with 9 nucleotides matching TRBD1. Germline loops: CDR1 SGDLS, CDR2 YYNGEE. The CDR3 has 15 residues. J lost 2 bases, V lost 3 bases, and 3 bases had no gene match. The CDR3 DNA sequence: TGTGCCAGCAGCGGGGACAGGGACGGCAATCAGCCCCAGCATTTT. Translation: CASSGDRDGNQPQHF.

The chain combines TRBV18 with TRBJ2-3; a weak D match, TRBD2 (6 bases). The V end was cut by 5 bases, the J end by 2 bases, with 14 bases between. The CDR3 has 15 amino acids. Germline assignment: CDR1 KGHSH and CDR2 LQKENI. The CDR3 DNA reads TGTGCCAGCTCAGTGGCGGGGACCAACACAGATACGCAGTATTTT. Translation gives CASSVAGTNTDTQYF. Full variable domain (rest looked up from reference TRBV18 and TRBJ2-3): NAGVMQNPRHLVRRRGQEARLRCSPMKGHSHVYWYRQLPEEGLKFMVYLQKENIIDESGMPKERFSAEFPKEGPSILRIQQVVRGDSAAYFCASSVAGTNTDTQYFGPGTRLTVL.

This clone was seen only once. The rearrangement joins TRBV6-1 to TRBJ1-2; the D gene is possibly TRBD1 (6 bases). The V end was cut by 1 base, the J end by 8 bases, with 11 bases between. The germline V gene has CDR1 MNHNS and CDR2 SASEGT. The CDR3 covers 13 residues. CDR3: CASSEGGGNGYTF. Here the CDR3 DNA reads TGTGCCAGCAGTGAAGGAGGGGGTAACGGCTACACCTTC.

The chain has TRBV6-1 and TRBJ2-1; tentative D call: TRBD1 (5 bases). V lost 4 bases, J lost 13 bases, and 14 bases lay in between. Germline assignment: CDR1 MNHNS and CDR2 SASEGT. This CDR3 comprises 12 residues. CDR3 sequence: CASSVDRGLQFF. The CDR3 DNA reads TGTGCCAGCAGTGTCGACAGAGGATTACAGTTCTTC.